This T cell receptor (beta chain) was observed in a study of blood T cell repertoires in COVID-19. Study background: The origin of the acute and convalescent COVID-19 samples was the United States, Italy and Spain. Nucleic acid was either cDNA or gDNA, and it came from T cells, B-cell-depleted T cells, or PBMCs.

The CDR3 totals 16 residues. The ends were cut back, 11 bases at V and 7 bases at J, with 27 bases in the middle. Germline loops: CDR1 ENHRY, CDR2 SYGVKD. Original processing methods: Reference gene primer amplification yielded estimated nucleated cell counts. The table came from immunoSEQ multiplex PCR; TCRdb's copy has only in-frame clones and leaves some out. V and J calls and clone size are copied from that table; D and trimming were computed from the DNA. The sample lists more than 95,000 clones; approximately 91% were seen once. The origin of this receptor is a human donor in a cohort sampled during active COVID-19. Sequencing was performed on peripheral blood. The chain has TRBV10-3 and TRBJ1-5, with D unclear. This CDR3 is CAAETTMNAGIQPQHF. The CDR3 DNA sequence: TGTGCCGCGGAAACGACCATGAACGCGGGGATCCAGCCCCAGCATTTT.